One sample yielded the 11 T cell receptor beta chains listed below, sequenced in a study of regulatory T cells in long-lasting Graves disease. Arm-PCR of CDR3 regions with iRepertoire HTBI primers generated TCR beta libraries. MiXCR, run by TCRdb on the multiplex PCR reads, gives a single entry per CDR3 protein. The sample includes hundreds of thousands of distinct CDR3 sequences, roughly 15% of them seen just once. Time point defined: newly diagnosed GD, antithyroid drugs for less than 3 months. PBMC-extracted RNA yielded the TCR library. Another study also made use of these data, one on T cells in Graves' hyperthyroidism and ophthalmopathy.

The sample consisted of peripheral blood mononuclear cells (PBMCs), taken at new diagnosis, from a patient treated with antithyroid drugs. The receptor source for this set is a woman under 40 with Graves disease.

CDR3 sequence: CASSSTTETQYF. The CDR3 coding sequence is TGTGCCAGCAGCTCGACCACAGAGACCCAGTACTTC. The genes are TRBV7-9 and TRBJ2-5; D uncertain. The CDR3 has 12 residues. The V end was cut by 4 bases, the J end by 4 bases, with 7 bases between. The germline V gene has CDR1 SEHNR and CDR2 FQNEAQ (reference sequence).

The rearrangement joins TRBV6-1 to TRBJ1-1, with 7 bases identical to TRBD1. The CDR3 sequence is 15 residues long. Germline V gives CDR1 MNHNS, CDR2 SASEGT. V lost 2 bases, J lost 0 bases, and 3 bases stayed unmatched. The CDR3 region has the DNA TGTGCCAGCAGTGAAACGGGACAGATGAACACTGAAGCTTTCTTT. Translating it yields CASSETGQMNTEAFF.

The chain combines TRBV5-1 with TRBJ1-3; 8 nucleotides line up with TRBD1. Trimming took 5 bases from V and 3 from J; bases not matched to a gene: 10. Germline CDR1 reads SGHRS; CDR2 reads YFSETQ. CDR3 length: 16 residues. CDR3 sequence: CASSSGGEGFGNTIYF. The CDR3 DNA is TGCGCCAGCAGTTCAGGGGGCGAGGGATTTGGAAACACCATATATTTT.

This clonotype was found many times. Written as DNA, the CDR3 is TGTGCCAGCAGTTACTTAGCGGGGCTCTCTGGGGCCAACGTCCTGACTTTC. It yields the protein CASSYLAGLSGANVLTF. The chain uses TRBV12-3 or TRBV12-4 and TRBJ2-6; 8 positions match TRBD2. The junction had 5 bases not matched to a gene; V was cut back by 4 bases and J by 0 bases. This CDR3 is built from 17 residues.

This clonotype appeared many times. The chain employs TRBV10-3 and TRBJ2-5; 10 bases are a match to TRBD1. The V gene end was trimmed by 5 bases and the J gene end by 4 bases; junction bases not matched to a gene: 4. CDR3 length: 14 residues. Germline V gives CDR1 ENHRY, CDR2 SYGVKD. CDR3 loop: CAISTGQGRETQYF. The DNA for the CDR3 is TGTGCCATCAGTACGGGACAGGGGCGAGAGACCCAGTACTTC.

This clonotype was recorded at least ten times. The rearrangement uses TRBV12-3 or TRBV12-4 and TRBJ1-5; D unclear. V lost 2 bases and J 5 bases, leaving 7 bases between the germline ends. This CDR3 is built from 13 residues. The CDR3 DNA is TGTGCCAGCAGTTTAAACCGGGATCAGCCCCAGCATTTT. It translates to CASSLNRDQPQHF.

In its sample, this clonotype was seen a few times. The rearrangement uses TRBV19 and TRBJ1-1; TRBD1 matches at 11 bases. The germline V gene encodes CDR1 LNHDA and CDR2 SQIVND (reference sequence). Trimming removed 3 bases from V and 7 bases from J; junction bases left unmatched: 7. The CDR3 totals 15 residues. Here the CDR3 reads CASSISSGTGGEAFF. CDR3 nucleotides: TGTGCCAGTAGTATTTCATCCGGGACAGGGGGTGAAGCTTTCTTT.

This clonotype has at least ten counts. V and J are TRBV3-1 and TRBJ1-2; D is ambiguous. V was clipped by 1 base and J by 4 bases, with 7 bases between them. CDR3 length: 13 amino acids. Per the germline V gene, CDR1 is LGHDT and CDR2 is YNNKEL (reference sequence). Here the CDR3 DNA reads TGTGCCAGCAGCCAAGCCAGGTCCTATGGCTACACCTTC. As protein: CASSQARSYGYTF.

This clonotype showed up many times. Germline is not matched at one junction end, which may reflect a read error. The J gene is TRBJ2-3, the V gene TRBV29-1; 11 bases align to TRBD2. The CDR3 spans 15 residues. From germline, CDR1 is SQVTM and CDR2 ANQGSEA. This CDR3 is CSVEGLAGDTDTQYF. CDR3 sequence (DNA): TGCAGCGTCGAAGGACTAGCGGGCGACACAGATACGCAGTATTTT.

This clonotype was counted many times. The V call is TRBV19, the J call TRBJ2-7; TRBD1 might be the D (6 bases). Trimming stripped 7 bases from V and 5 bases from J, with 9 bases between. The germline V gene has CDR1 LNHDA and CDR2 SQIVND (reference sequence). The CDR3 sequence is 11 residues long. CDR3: CASIKGDEQYF. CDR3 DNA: TGTGCCAGTATAAAGGGGGACGAGCAGTACTTC.

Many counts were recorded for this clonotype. The CDR3 coding sequence is TGTGCCAGCAGCTTACCTTCAGATACGCAGTATTTT. Residues: CASSLPSDTQYF. V usage is TRBV11-2 and J usage is TRBJ2-3; no reliable D call. The V gene's germline CDR1 is SGHAT and CDR2 FQNNGV. This CDR3 spans 12 amino acids. With 2 bases removed from V and 4 bases from J, the gap between germline ends came to 4 bases.